This note documents a single T cell receptor beta chain sequence. Antigen: not known. This specimen belongs to a study of shared clonotypes between healthy human individuals. Study-level points and caveats: Represented diversity, genetic and exposure-history alike, was limited by few donors. It was only blood that was sampled, and tissue repertoires likely differ.

Participating donors were healthy, HIV-negative adults free of recent acute infections or vaccinations. Original methodology: Filtering differed for immunoSEQ, which gave only junction sequences without quality scores. The method was immunoSEQ multiplex PCR; TCRdb's version includes in-frame clones alone and lacks a portion of them. V and J calls and clone size follow that table, whereas D and trimming were derived from the DNA. Of about 560,000 clones detected, around three quarters appear once; the ten largest clones hold approximately 12%. Source material: PBMCs. This clonotype was sampled from a woman between 40 and 55 years old in good health. Some clones in this sample may be carry-over from other donors' samples.

CDR3 residues: CASSPRGRATGELFF. The CDR3 coding sequence is TGTGCCAGCAGCCCCCGAGGCAGGGCCACCGGGGAGCTGTTTTTT. V and J are TRBV11-2 and TRBJ2-2; D is perhaps TRBD1 (5 bases). V dropped 5 bases and J dropped 4 bases, with 14 bases sitting between them. The V gene's germline CDR1 is SGHAT and CDR2 FQNNGV. This CDR3 is 15 amino acids long.